These 6 T cell receptor beta chains were sequenced from one sample in a study of T cells in Graves' hyperthyroidism and ophthalmopathy (dated by TCRdb to 2018 to 2020). Library preparation employed multiplex PCR. Sequenced on an Illumina HiSeq 2000. Amplification of TCR beta CDR3 regions was carried out from RNA transcripts. The first round of RT-PCR for the TCR CDR3 was performed with the HTBI primer set and the Qiagen OneStep RT-PCR kit. Starting from the raw public reads, TCRdb applied fastp trimming at Q25, assembled clones with MiXCR and retained in-frame beta chains. Rows are combined by CDR3 protein, so each entry shows the most common genes and DNA. The sample table holds approximately 590,000 distinct CDR3 sequences, of which about 45% were seen once. 8.2% of the sample is in the top ten clones. The material sequenced was peripheral blood or thyroid tissue (not recorded which). Source of these receptors: a woman younger than 30 with Graves' hyperthyroidism. Donor details come from another sample of the same person, matched by shared clones.

The V and J genes are TRBV2 and TRBJ2-2, with 9 nucleotides matching TRBD2. V lost 7 bases, J lost 0 bases, and 6 bases stayed unmatched. Germline CDR1 and CDR2: SNHLY and FYNNEI. This CDR3 is 16 amino acids long. CDR3 sequence (DNA): TGTGCCAGCACCCGACTAGCGGAAACGAACACCGGGGAGCTGTTTTTT. Amino acid sequence: CASTRLAETNTGELFF.

This sequence joins TRBV2 and TRBJ2-5; D is uncertain. This CDR3 has 10 residues. The germline CDR1 and CDR2 sequences are SNHLY and FYNNEI. The V and J ends lost 4 bases and 13 bases respectively, with 10 bases between them. CDR3 sequence: CASSGGRRYF. Written as DNA, the CDR3 is TGTGCCAGCAGTGGTGGAAGACGGTACTTC.

The CDR3 protein is CSAPPSGRAGEQYF. The CDR3 DNA reads TGCAGTGCCCCTCCCAGCGGGAGGGCCGGCGAGCAGTACTTC. The genes are TRBV20-1 and TRBJ2-7; 10 nucleotides align to TRBD2. The CDR3 spans 14 residues. V dropped 6 bases and J dropped 6; count of bases not matched to a gene: 11. In germline, CDR1 is DFQATT, CDR2 SNEGSKA (reference sequence).

This sequence joins TRBV6-6 and TRBJ1-6; TRBD1 might be the D (5 bases). Germline lookup yields CDR1 MNHNY and CDR2 SVGAGI (reference sequence). This CDR3 is 12 amino acids long. Trimming cost V 4 bases and J 10 bases, with 8 bases left between them. DNA of the CDR3: TGTGCCAGCAGTTCAGGGAAATCACCCCTCCACTTT. Protein product: CASSSGKSPLHF.

This sequence joins TRBV29-1 and TRBJ2-5; TRBD2 agrees at 11 bases. With V trimmed by 3 bases and J by 9 bases, 6 bases remained unmatched. Germline V lookup: CDR1 SQVTM, CDR2 ANQGSEA. This CDR3 is 13 amino acids long. The CDR3 region has the DNA TGCAGCGTTGATGTAGCGGGAGGGCCGGCCCAGTACTTC. This codes for CSVDVAGGPAQYF. The full variable domain, completed using reference TRBV29-1 and TRBJ2-5, is SAVISQKPSRDICQRGTSLTIQCQVDSQVTMMFWYRQQPGQSLTLIATANQGSEATYESGFVIDKFPISRPNLTFSTLTVSNMSPEDSSIYLCSVDVAGGPAQYFGPGTRLLVL.

The DNA for the CDR3 is TGTGCCAGTAGTCGAATAGCGGGAGTGAGCTACGAGCAGTACTTC. Translating gives CASSRIAGVSYEQYF. This rearrangement joins TRBV19 to TRBJ2-7; 9 bases agree with TRBD2. The germline V gene encodes CDR1 LNHDA and CDR2 SQIVND (reference sequence). The CDR3 extends over 15 amino acids. V was clipped by 5 bases and J by 3 bases; unmatched bases: 8.